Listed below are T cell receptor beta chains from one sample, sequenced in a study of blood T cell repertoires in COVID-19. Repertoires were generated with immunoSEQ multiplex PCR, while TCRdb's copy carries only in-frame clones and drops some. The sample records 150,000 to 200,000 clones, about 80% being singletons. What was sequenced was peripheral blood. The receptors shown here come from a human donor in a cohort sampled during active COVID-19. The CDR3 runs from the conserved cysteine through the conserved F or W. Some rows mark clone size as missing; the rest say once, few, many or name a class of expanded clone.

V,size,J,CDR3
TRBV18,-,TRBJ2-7,CASSYGTSSYEQYF
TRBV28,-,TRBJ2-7,CASSLSLGGMAYEQYF
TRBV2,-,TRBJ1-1,CASSEADTEAFF
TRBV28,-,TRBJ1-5,CASRDTSNQPQHF
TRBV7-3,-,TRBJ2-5,CASSRTGLDSETQYF
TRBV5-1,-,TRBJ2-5,CASSFTDYPQETQYF
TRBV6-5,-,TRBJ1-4,CASSRTGEQLFF
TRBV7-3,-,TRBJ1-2,CASSLTPRWSGRDRGLLYYGYTF
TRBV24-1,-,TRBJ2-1,CATSDLGGQAHNEQFF
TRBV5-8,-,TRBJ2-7,CASSFARFIDEQYF
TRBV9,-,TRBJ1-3,CASSVAAGRNTIYF
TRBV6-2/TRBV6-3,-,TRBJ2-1,CASSRGTSGREQFF
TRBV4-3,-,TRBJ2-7,CASSQDVDGGNYEQYF
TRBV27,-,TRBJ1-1,CASSPTGLPRTEAFF
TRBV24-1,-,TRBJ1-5,CATSEGADFNQPQHF
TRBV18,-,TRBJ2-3,CASSPTADTQYF
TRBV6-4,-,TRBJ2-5,CASSETSGAQETQYF
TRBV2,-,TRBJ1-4,CASSEARTGAHEKLFF
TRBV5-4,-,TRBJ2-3,CASSLDLAGGDTQYF
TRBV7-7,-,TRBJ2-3,CASNLRLAGGGTDTQYF
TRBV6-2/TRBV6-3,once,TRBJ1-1,CASSMTRATEAFF
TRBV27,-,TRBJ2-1,CASSLTSGGYNEQFF
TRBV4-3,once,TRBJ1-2,CASSQGRGALYGYTF
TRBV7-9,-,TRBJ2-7,CASSFGDSEQYF
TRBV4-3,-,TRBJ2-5,CASSPRTSGPYQETQYF